This passage covers 23 T cell receptor beta chains from one sample sequenced in a study of cytomegalovirus exposure and HLA in healthy donors. The PCR used 60 Vbeta and 13 Jbeta primers. Libraries were prepared by immunoSEQ multiplex PCR; TCRdb keeps only in-frame clonotypes and omits some of them. The sample includes more than 110,000 clones, 80% of them seen just once. Source material: PBMCs. The receptor source for this set is a man aged 45 to 65 in good health and CMV-seronegative.

CDR3 bases: TGTGCCAGTAGTACCCAGGAGGTTAGAAATCAGCCCCAGCATTTT. Amino acids: CASSTQEVRNQPQHF. The V gene is TRBV19, the J gene TRBJ1-5; D ambiguous. The V and J ends lost 4 bases and 4 bases respectively, with 14 bases between them. This CDR3 region has 15 residues. Germline CDR1 reads LNHDA; CDR2 reads SQIVND (reference sequence). Full variable domain (remainder filled in from reference TRBV19 and TRBJ1-5): DGGITQSPKYLFRKEGQNVTLSCEQNLNHDAMYWYRQDPGQGLRLIYYSQIVNDFQKGDIAEGYSVSREKKESFPLTVTSAQKNPTAFYLCASSTQEVRNQPQHFGDGTRLSIL.

V gene TRBV5-4 combines with J gene TRBJ2-1; no reliable D call. Trimming stripped 2 bases from V and 10 bases from J, with 7 bases between. The CDR3 is made up of 11 amino acids. Germline V CDR1 and CDR2: SGHNT, YYREEE (reference sequence). CDR3 loop: CASSFAFEQFF. The DNA for the CDR3 is TGTGCCAGCAGCTTTGCGTTCGAGCAGTTCTTC.

The sample holds a few counts of this clone. This rearrangement joins TRBV9 to TRBJ1-3; TRBD1 matches at 10 bases. With 0 bases clipped from V and 2 bases from J, the junction kept 2 bases outside the gene matches. The germline CDR1 and CDR2 sequences are SGDLS and YYNGEE. This CDR3 spans 16 amino acids. CDR3 loop: CASSVDGTGAGNTIYF. The DNA for the CDR3 is TGTGCCAGCAGCGTAGATGGGACAGGGGCTGGAAACACCATATATTTT.

The chain combines TRBV2 with TRBJ2-3; the D gene is possibly TRBD1 (6 bases). Germline CDR1 and CDR2: SNHLY and FYNNEI. The CDR3 has 14 amino acids. The V and J ends lost 11 bases and 4 bases respectively, with 19 bases between them. As DNA, the CDR3 is TGTGCCGCATCTTCGGGACAAGGGGCAGATACGCAGTATTTT. It translates to CAASSGQGADTQYF.

The rearrangement links TRBV7-9 to TRBJ1-6; the match to TRBD1 covers 7 bases. After removal of 5 bases from V and 6 bases from J, the junction contained 7 bases not matched to a gene. The CDR3 consists of 15 residues. Germline V lookup: CDR1 SEHNR, CDR2 FQNEAQ (reference sequence). Written as DNA, the CDR3 is TGTGCCAGCAGCCCCGGGACAGATCTTAATTCACCCCTCCACTTT. It yields the protein CASSPGTDLNSPLHF.

This clone occurred once. The chain uses TRBV28 and TRBJ1-6; D is possibly TRBD1 (6 bases). Trimming removed 1 base from V and 4 bases from J, with 8 bases in between. Germline CDR1 reads MDHEN; CDR2 reads SYDVKM. The CDR3 is made up of 15 amino acids. CDR3: CASSLLTGYNSPLHF. The DNA of the CDR3 is TGTGCCAGCAGTTTATTGACAGGATATAATTCACCCCTCCACTTT.

The chain recombines TRBV7-2 with TRBJ1-4; 7 nucleotides align to TRBD1. This CDR3 spans 15 amino acids. With 1 base clipped from V and 1 base from J, the junction kept 0 bases outside the gene matches. Germline CDR1 and CDR2: SGHTA and FQGNSA. The CDR3: CASSLGTGTNEKLFF. In DNA form, the CDR3 reads TGTGCCAGCAGCTTAGGGACAGGAACTAATGAAAAACTGTTTTTT.

DNA of the CDR3: TGTGCCAGCAGTGAAGGGACAAAATACGAGCAGTACTTC. This gives the protein CASSEGTKYEQYF. V is TRBV6-1 and J is TRBJ2-7, with D perhaps TRBD1 (5 bases). The length of the CDR3 is 13 residues. CDR1 and CDR2 from the germline V gene are MNHNS and SASEGT. Trimming removed 1 base at V and 4 bases at J, with 8 bases between.

This clone came up once. This chain joins TRBV6-5 and TRBJ1-5; D unresolved. Trimming shortened V by 0 bases and J by 1 base, and 7 bases separated the two germline ends. Germline values: CDR1 MNHEY, CDR2 SVGAGI. This CDR3 contains 15 residues. The CDR3 loop reads CASSYSRRSNQPQHF. The CDR3 nucleotides read TGTGCCAGCAGTTACTCGCGGAGGAGCAATCAGCCCCAGCATTTT.

The chain employs TRBV7-2 and TRBJ2-2; the match to TRBD2 covers 11 bases. The germline CDR1 and CDR2 sequences are SGHTA and FQGNSA. The CDR3 covers 16 residues. After removal of 4 bases from V and 5 bases from J, the junction contained 6 bases not matched to a gene. CDR3 nucleotides: TGTGCCAGCAGCTCCCTAGCGGGAGGAGGGACCGGGGAGCTGTTTTTT. This encodes CASSSLAGGGTGELFF.

The genes are TRBV27 and TRBJ2-5; D is perhaps TRBD2 (5 bases). V was shortened by 2 bases and J by 5 bases, with 9 bases between the two germline ends. Germline assignment: CDR1 MNHEY and CDR2 SMNVEV (reference sequence). The CDR3 extends over 13 amino acids. The DNA for the CDR3 is TGTGCCAGCAGTTTAAGGGAGATGGAGACCCAGTACTTC. It is translated as CASSLREMETQYF.

The chain combines TRBV5-1 with TRBJ2-1; D is unclear. This CDR3 spans 13 amino acids. Trimming took 0 bases from V and 5 from J, leaving 6 bases between them. Germline CDR1 is SGHRS and CDR2 is YFSETQ. CDR3 region: CASSLAVHNEQFF. The CDR3 coding sequence is TGCGCCAGCAGCTTGGCAGTACACAATGAGCAGTTCTTC.

CDR3 residues: CASSLGGTTASYNEQFF. CDR3 DNA sequence: TGTGCCAGCAGCTTAGGGGGGACTACAGCCTCCTACAATGAGCAGTTCTTC. This chain joins TRBV7-7 and TRBJ2-1, with 7 positions matching TRBD2. Germline assignment: CDR1 SSHAT and CDR2 FNYEAQ (reference sequence). The CDR3 consists of 17 residues. After removal of 1 base from V and 0 bases from J, the junction contained 6 bases not matched to a gene.

This clone was seen just once. The chain combines TRBV27 with TRBJ2-2; D unresolved. Germline CDR1 is MNHEY and CDR2 is SMNVEV (reference sequence). The V gene lost 2 bases and the J gene lost 1 base, with 8 bases spanning the gap. This CDR3 region has 15 residues. CDR3 loop: CASSLATLNTGELFF. Here the CDR3 DNA reads TGTGCCAGCAGTTTAGCTACCCTGAACACCGGGGAGCTGTTTTTT.

This chain uses TRBV28 with TRBJ2-7; possible D gene TRBD1, 6 bases. The CDR3 length is 15 residues. Trimming cost V 6 bases and J 5 bases, with 20 bases left between them. CDR1 MDHEN and CDR2 SYDVKM come from the germline V gene. The CDR3 DNA follows: TGTGCCAGCAGCCCTAGGACAGACCCTATCCACGAGCAGTACTTC. Protein sequence: CASSPRTDPIHEQYF.

This rearrangement joins TRBV11-2 to TRBJ1-1; TRBD1 is a possible D gene (6 bases). The CDR3 runs to 14 residues. Germline values: CDR1 SGHAT, CDR2 FQNNGV. The ends were cut back, 5 bases at V and 1 base at J, with 11 bases in the middle. CDR3 sequence reads: CASSLGQRNTEAFF. CDR3 nucleotide sequence: TGTGCCAGCAGCCTCGGACAGAGGAACACTGAAGCTTTCTTT.

This sequence joins TRBV6-5 and TRBJ1-2; D is undetermined. This CDR3 spans 15 amino acids. Per germline, CDR1 MNHEY and CDR2 SVGAGI. Trimming left V 0 bases short and J 0 bases short, with 8 bases between. DNA for the CDR3: TGTGCCAGCAGTTACTCGAGGAAGACTAACTATGGCTACACCTTC. This codes for CASSYSRKTNYGYTF.

There are a few counts of this clone. V usage is TRBV7-9 and J usage is TRBJ2-1; a weak D match, TRBD2 (7 bases). The CDR3 is 17 residues long. The V end was cut by 5 bases, the J end by 6 bases, with 23 bases between. Germline CDR1 is SEHNR and CDR2 is FQNEAQ (reference sequence). CDR3 protein: CASSPGGSPLITNEQFF. As DNA, the CDR3 is TGTGCCAGCAGCCCGGGGGGCTCACCCTTAATCACCAATGAGCAGTTCTTC.

This CDR3 is CASSLASSSGGAKDTQYF. The CDR3 DNA sequence: TGTGCCAGCAGCTTAGCCTCGTCTAGCGGGGGGGCTAAAGATACGCAGTATTTT. V gene TRBV7-9 combines with J gene TRBJ2-3; 12 nucleotides align to TRBD2. Trimming cost V 0 bases and J 5 bases; bases outside gene matches: 9. The length of the CDR3 is 18 residues. Germline-derived CDR1 and CDR2 are SEHNR and FQNEAQ (reference sequence).

The chain recombines TRBV18 with TRBJ2-5; D gene uncertain. This CDR3 has 13 amino acids. In germline, CDR1 is KGHSH, CDR2 LQKENI. V lost 5 bases, J lost 4 bases, and 11 bases lay in between. DNA for the CDR3: TGTGCCAGCTCATCAACAGACACAGAGACCCAGTACTTC. This gives the protein CASSSTDTETQYF.

The V gene is TRBV19, the J gene TRBJ1-1, with 7 bases fitting TRBD1. The length of the CDR3 is 15 residues. From germline, CDR1 is LNHDA and CDR2 SQIVND (reference sequence). Trimming cost V 4 bases and J 1 base; bases outside gene matches: 6. This CDR3 reads CASSTPDRRNTEAFF. The CDR3 nucleotides are TGTGCCAGTAGTACTCCGGACAGGAGGAACACTGAAGCTTTCTTT.

The chain recombines TRBV9 with TRBJ2-1; a possible D gene is TRBD1 (6 bases). This CDR3 comprises 15 residues. Germline V gene data show CDR1 as SGDLS and CDR2 as YYNGEE. The ends were cut back, 0 bases at V and 0 bases at J, with 7 bases in the middle. The CDR3 DNA is TGTGCCAGCAGCGTAGCCAGGGGCTCCTACAATGAGCAGTTCTTC. As protein: CASSVARGSYNEQFF.

As regards this clone: Germline is not matched at one junction end, which may reflect a read error. Other nucleotide sequences in the sample specify the same CDR3. V is TRBV5-4 and J is TRBJ2-5, with 11 bases identical to TRBD1. Germline V gene sequence: CDR1 SGHNT, CDR2 YYREEE (reference sequence). This CDR3 spans 14 amino acids. The CDR3 here is CASSRTGGKETQYF. The CDR3 DNA reads TGTGCCAGCAGCCGGACAGGGGGCAAAGAGACCCAATACTTC. Full variable domain (rest looked up from reference TRBV5-4 and TRBJ2-5): ETGVTQSPTHLIKTRGQQVTLRCSSQSGHNTVSWYQQALGQGPQFIFQYYREEENGRGNFPPRFSGLQFPNYSSELNVNALELDDSALYLCASSRTGGKETQYFGPGTRLLVL.